What follows are 17 T cell receptor beta chains derived from one specimen sequenced in a study of control samples from healthy donors and cancer patients. Profiling relied on immunoSEQ multiplex PCR, and the TCRdb table lists in-frame clones only, not all of them. The sample holds about 140,000 clones; roughly nine tenths are singletons and the top ten take roughly 8.4%. The source material was blood. The receptor source for this set is a woman aged 25 to 39 in good health.

The chain has TRBV9 and TRBJ2-1, with 9 bases fitting TRBD1. The CDR3 contains 17 residues. CDR1 is SGDLS and CDR2 is YYNGEE in the germline V gene. Trimming at V came to 1 base and at J to 6 bases, leaving 11 bases not matched to a gene. CDR3 sequence: CASSVTTGTGYVNEQFF. The CDR3 region has the DNA TGTGCCAGCAGCGTAACTACCGGGACAGGGTACGTCAATGAGCAGTTCTTC.

The V and J genes are TRBV2 and TRBJ2-2, with 7 bases that match TRBD1. The CDR3 extends over 16 amino acids. Trimming cost V 6 bases and J 2 bases; bases outside gene matches: 9. The V gene's germline CDR1 is SNHLY and CDR2 FYNNEI. The CDR3 loop is CASRPRGQINTGELFF. As DNA, the CDR3 is TGTGCCAGCAGACCTCGGGGACAGATCAACACCGGGGAGCTGTTTTTT.

The chain joins TRBV5-1 to TRBJ1-2; tentatively, D is TRBD1 (5 bases). Germline loops: CDR1 SGHRS, CDR2 YFSETQ. The CDR3 has 14 residues. Trimming stripped 4 bases from V and 3 bases from J, with 13 bases between. CDR3 sequence: CASSAGTAYYGYTF. In DNA form, the CDR3 reads TGCGCCAGCAGCGCTGGGACGGCTTACTATGGCTACACCTTC.

This clone showed up just once. The chain combines TRBV15 with TRBJ1-2; D perhaps matches TRBD1 (6 bases). CDR1 is LNHNV, CDR2 YYDKDF, per germline (reference sequence). Trimming cost V 0 bases and J 7 bases, with 15 bases left between them. The length of the CDR3 is 15 residues. In DNA form, the CDR3 reads TGTGCCACCAGCAGAGATCCCCAGGGGCGGGGTGGCTACACCTTC. Translating it yields CATSRDPQGRGGYTF.

This chain links TRBV20-1 with TRBJ2-7; D uncertain. The V gene lost 3 bases and the J gene lost 4 bases, with 16 bases spanning the gap. Germline V gene lookup returns CDR1 DFQATT and CDR2 SNEGSKA (reference sequence). The CDR3 runs to 14 residues. In DNA, the CDR3 is TGCAGTGCTAGTCAAAGGATGGCTGGGTACGAGCAGTACTTC. Residues: CSASQRMAGYEQYF.

V usage is TRBV5-1 and J usage is TRBJ2-3, with D perhaps matching TRBD2 (6 bases). Germline lookup yields CDR1 SGHRS and CDR2 YFSETQ. The V end was cut by 1 base, the J end by 0 bases, with 15 bases between. The CDR3 is made up of 17 amino acids. CDR3 in DNA: TGCGCCAGCAGCTTGAATTTCCTAGCGTCTAGCACAGATACGCAGTATTTT. Residues: CASSLNFLASSTDTQYF.

The genes are TRBV10-3 and TRBJ1-2; 7 bases agree with TRBD1. Germline trimming cut 2 bases from V and 5 bases from J; bases unmatched to any gene: 2. CDR1 is ENHRY and CDR2 is SYGVKD in the germline V gene. The CDR3 runs to 13 residues. CDR3 in DNA: TGTGCCATCAGTGAGGGGACAGTATATGGCTACACCTTC. Translating it yields CAISEGTVYGYTF.

The chain uses TRBV9 and TRBJ2-1; the match to TRBD2 covers 11 bases. This CDR3 is built from 18 residues. V shed 0 bases, J shed 5 bases, and the junction held 10 bases outside the gene matches. Germline V gene lookup returns CDR1 SGDLS and CDR2 YYNGEE. CDR3 in DNA: TGTGCCAGCAGCGTAGAAGGCTCTAGCGGGAGGCGTAACAATGAGCAGTTCTTC. Protein product: CASSVEGSSGRRNNEQFF.

This clone was seen only once. V is TRBV2 and J is TRBJ1-5, with D uncertain. The V end lost 4 bases, the J end lost 0 bases, and 10 bases lay between the germline ends. The CDR3 sequence is 15 residues long. Looked up from germline, CDR1 is SNHLY and CDR2 is FYNNEI. The CDR3 loop reads CASSASGYSNQPQHF. The CDR3 bases are TGTGCCAGCAGTGCCTCGGGATATAGCAATCAGCCCCAGCATTTT.

The chain carries TRBV19 and TRBJ1-4, with 8 positions matching TRBD1. Germline CDR1 reads LNHDA; CDR2 reads SQIVND (reference sequence). The CDR3 has 17 residues. Trimming removed 2 bases from V and 6 bases from J; junction bases left unmatched: 11. CDR3 amino acids: CASSIRGGGQVDEKLFF. In nucleotides, the CDR3 is TGTGCCAGTAGTATACGAGGCGGGGGACAGGTAGATGAAAAACTGTTTTTT.

The chain employs TRBV6-4 and TRBJ1-5; D gene unclear. This CDR3 spans 15 amino acids. Trimming shortened V by 6 bases and J by 1 base, and 13 bases separated the two germline ends. The germline V gene has CDR1 MRHNA and CDR2 SNTAGT. This chain's CDR3 is CASRLQAGSNQPQHF. Written as DNA, the CDR3 is TGTGCCAGCAGACTTCAGGCGGGGAGCAATCAGCCCCAGCATTTT.

This chain joins TRBV30 and TRBJ2-7; the D is unclear. The CDR3 is made up of 13 amino acids. Trimming pared 4 bases from V and 6 bases from J, leaving 16 bases between. From germline, CDR1 is GTSNPN and CDR2 SVGIG (reference sequence). Here the CDR3 reads CAWMPPAPSEQYF. For the CDR3, the DNA is TGTGCCTGGATGCCCCCGGCCCCAAGCGAGCAGTACTTC. Looking up the rest from reference TRBV30 and TRBJ2-7 gives the full variable domain: SQTIHQWPATLVQPVGSPLSLECTVEGTSNPNLYWYRQAAGRGLQLLFYSVGIGQISSEVPQNLSASRPQDRQFILSSKKLLLSDSGFYLCAWMPPAPSEQYFGPGTRLTVT.

This chain uses TRBV6-1 with TRBJ2-1; TRBD2 matches at 10 bases. The germline gives CDR1 MNHNS, CDR2 SASEGT. The CDR3 runs 17 residues. After removal of 3 bases from V and 1 base from J, the junction contained 6 bases not matched to a gene. The CDR3 is CASSDLIAGGSYNEQFF. CDR3 DNA: TGTGCCAGCAGTGACCTAATAGCGGGAGGATCCTACAATGAGCAGTTCTTC.

The chain carries TRBV19 and TRBJ2-1; the match to TRBD2 covers 10 bases. V lost 6 bases and J lost 4; bases outside the gene matches: 6. The V gene's germline CDR1 is LNHDA and CDR2 SQIVND (reference sequence). The CDR3 is made up of 15 amino acids. In DNA form, the CDR3 reads TGTGCCAGTAGCCTTGGACTAGCGGAGTACAATGAGCAGTTCTTC. Translated: CASSLGLAEYNEQFF.

The rearrangement uses TRBV29-1 and TRBJ2-1, with D tentatively TRBD2 (5 bases). The CDR3 consists of 14 residues. V lost 4 bases to trimming and J lost 4 bases, with 14 bases between them. The germline V gene encodes CDR1 SQVTM and CDR2 ANQGSEA. CDR3: CSVGASGVYNEQFF. The CDR3 DNA reads as TGCAGCGTTGGCGCGAGCGGAGTATACAATGAGCAGTTCTTC.

The CDR3, as DNA: TGTGCCAGCAGTTGGACAGGGTCCAACACTGAAGCTTTCTTT. It codes for CASSWTGSNTEAFF. The chain is built from TRBV28 and TRBJ1-1; 8 nucleotides agree with TRBD1. This CDR3 comprises 14 residues. The ends lost 4 bases at V and 2 bases at J; junction bases unmatched: 3. The germline V gene has CDR1 MDHEN and CDR2 SYDVKM.

J is TRBJ2-1 and V is TRBV5-1, with 7 nucleotides matching TRBD2. Germline V gene sequence: CDR1 SGHRS, CDR2 YFSETQ. The length of the CDR3 is 14 residues. V was pared by 1 base and J by 9 bases, with 7 bases of the junction left unmatched. CDR3 amino acids: CASSLSSTSTEQFF. CDR3 in DNA: TGCGCCAGCAGCTTGAGTTCGACTAGCACTGAGCAGTTCTTC. The whole variable domain, filled in from reference TRBV5-1 and TRBJ2-1, reads KAGVTQTPRYLIKTRGQQVTLSCSPISGHRSVSWYQQTPGQGLQFLFEYFSETQRNKGNFPGRFSGRQFSNSRSEMNVSTLELGDSALYLCASSLSSTSTEQFFGPGTRLTVL.